The sample holds a few counts of the clone carrying this TCR beta chain. The data belong to a study of cytomegalovirus exposure and HLA in healthy donors. Between the trimmed V and J ends, which lost 1 base and 0 bases, there was a span of 13 bases. The CDR3 spans 17 residues. The germline V gene encodes CDR1 MGHDK and CDR2 SYGVNS. In the PCR, 60 Vbeta and 13 Jbeta primers were used. The method was immunoSEQ multiplex PCR; TCRdb's version includes in-frame clones alone and lacks a portion of them. The sample includes around 84,000 clones, 70% to 85% of them seen just once. The chain recombines TRBV25-1 with TRBJ2-1; weak D call: TRBD2 (5 bases). Sequenced input: PBMCs. This sequence originates from a human donor in good health. The DNA for the CDR3 is TGTGCCAGCAGTGAATTAAGTGAGGGCGGCTCCTACAATGAGCAGTTCTTC. Translation gives CASSELSEGGSYNEQFF.